This T cell receptor beta chain originates from a study of shared clonotypes between healthy human individuals. In the case of this clone: Its antigen is not identified.

The study, taken as a whole, reports: Clonotypes shared by all four sorted-subset donors had higher generation probabilities than non-shared clonotypes.

Sequencing used immunoSEQ multiplex PCR; TCRdb keeps in-frame clones, though not all of them. The sample lists roughly 2.5 million clones; around nine tenths were seen once. The clonotype comes from a man younger than 30 in good health. What was sequenced was naive CD4+ T cells sorted from blood. Subset here: CD45RA+ positively selected.

DNA of the CDR3: TGTGCCTCACATCCCTCCCGGAACCTATGGGGGGAGCTGTTTTTT. It is translated as CASHPSRNLWGELFF. The J gene is TRBJ2-2, the V gene TRBV30, with unresolved D. Trimming shortened V by 7 bases and J by 8 bases, and 23 bases separated the two germline ends. The length of the CDR3 is 15 residues. The germline gives CDR1 GTSNPN, CDR2 SVGIG (reference sequence).